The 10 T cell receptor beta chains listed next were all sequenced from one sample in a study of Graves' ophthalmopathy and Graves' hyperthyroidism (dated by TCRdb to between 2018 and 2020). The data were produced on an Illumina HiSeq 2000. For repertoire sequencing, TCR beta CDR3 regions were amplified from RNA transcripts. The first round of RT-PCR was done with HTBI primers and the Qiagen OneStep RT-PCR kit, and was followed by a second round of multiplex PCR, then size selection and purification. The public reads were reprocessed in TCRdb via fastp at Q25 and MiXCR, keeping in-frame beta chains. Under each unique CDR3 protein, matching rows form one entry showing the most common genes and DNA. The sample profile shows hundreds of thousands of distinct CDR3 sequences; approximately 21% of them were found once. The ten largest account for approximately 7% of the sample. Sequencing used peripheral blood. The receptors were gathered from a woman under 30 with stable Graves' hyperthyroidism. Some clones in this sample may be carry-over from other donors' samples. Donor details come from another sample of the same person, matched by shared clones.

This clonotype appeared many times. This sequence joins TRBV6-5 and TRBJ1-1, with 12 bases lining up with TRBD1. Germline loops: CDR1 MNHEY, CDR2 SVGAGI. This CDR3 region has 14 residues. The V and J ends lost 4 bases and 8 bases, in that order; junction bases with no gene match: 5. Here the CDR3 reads CASSWGQGALEAFF. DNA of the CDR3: TGTGCCAGCAGTTGGGGACAGGGGGCACTAGAAGCTTTCTTT.

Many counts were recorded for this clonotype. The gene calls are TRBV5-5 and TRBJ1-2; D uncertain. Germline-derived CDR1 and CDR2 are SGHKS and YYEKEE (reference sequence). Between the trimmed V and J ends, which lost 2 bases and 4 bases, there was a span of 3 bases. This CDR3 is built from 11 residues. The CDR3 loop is CASSFSYGYTF. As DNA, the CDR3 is TGTGCCAGCAGCTTTAGCTATGGCTACACCTTC.

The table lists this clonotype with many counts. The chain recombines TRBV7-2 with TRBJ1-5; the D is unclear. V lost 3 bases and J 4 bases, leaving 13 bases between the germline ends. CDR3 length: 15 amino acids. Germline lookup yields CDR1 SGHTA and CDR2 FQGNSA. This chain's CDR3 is CASSLGRGNNQPQHF. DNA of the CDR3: TGTGCCAGCAGCTTGGGAAGAGGGAATAATCAGCCCCAGCATTTT. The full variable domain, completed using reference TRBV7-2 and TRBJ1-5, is GAGVSQSPSNKVTEKGKDVELRCDPISGHTALYWYRQSLGQGLEFLIYFQGNSAPDKSGLPSDRFSAERTGGSVSTLTIQRTQQEDSAVYLCASSLGRGNNQPQHFGDGTRLSIL.

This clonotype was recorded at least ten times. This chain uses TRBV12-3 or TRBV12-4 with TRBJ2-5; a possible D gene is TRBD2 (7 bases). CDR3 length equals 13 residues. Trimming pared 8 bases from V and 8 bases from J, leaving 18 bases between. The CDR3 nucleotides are TGTGCCAGCGGGGCGGGGGCCCCCCCCACCCAGTACTTC. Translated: CASGAGAPPTQYF.

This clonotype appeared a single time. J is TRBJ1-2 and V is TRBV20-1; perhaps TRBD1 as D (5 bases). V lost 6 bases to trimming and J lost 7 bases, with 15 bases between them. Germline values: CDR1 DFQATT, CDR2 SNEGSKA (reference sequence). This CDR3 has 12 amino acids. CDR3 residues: CSAPNSGLGYTF. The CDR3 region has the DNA TGCAGTGCGCCTAACTCGGGGCTTGGCTACACCTTC.

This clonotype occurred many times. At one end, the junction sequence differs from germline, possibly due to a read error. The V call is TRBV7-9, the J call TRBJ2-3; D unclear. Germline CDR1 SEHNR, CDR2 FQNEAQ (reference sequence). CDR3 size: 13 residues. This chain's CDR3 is CASSSRGTDTQYF. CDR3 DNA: TGTGCCAGCAGCTCCCGCGGCACGGATACGCAGTATTTT.

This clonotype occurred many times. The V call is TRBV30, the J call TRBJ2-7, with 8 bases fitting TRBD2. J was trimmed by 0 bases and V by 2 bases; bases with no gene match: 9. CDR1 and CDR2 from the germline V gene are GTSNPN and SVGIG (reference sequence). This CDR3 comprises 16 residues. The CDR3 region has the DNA TGTGCCTGGAGTCCCCGTAAGCGGGGGAGCTCCTACGAGCAGTACTTC. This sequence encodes CAWSPRKRGSSYEQYF. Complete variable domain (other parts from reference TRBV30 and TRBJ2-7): SQTIHQWPATLVQPVGSPLSLECTVEGTSNPNLYWYRQAAGRGLQLLFYSVGIGQISSEVPQNLSASRPQDRQFILSSKKLLLSDSGFYLCAWSPRKRGSSYEQYFGPGTRLTVT.

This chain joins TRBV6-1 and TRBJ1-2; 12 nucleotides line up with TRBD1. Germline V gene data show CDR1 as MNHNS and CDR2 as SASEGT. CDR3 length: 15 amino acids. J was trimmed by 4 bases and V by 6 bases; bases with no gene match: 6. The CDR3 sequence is CASSGTGGSSYGYTF. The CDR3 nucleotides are TGTGCCAGCAGCGGGACAGGGGGCTCTAGCTATGGCTACACCTTC.

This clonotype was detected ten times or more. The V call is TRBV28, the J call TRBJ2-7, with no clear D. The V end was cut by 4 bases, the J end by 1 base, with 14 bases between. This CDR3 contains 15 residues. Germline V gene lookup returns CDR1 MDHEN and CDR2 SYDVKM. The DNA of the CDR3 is TGTGCCAGCAGTTCGCCGGCAGGAAGGTCCTACGAGCAGTACTTC. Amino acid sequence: CASSSPAGRSYEQYF.

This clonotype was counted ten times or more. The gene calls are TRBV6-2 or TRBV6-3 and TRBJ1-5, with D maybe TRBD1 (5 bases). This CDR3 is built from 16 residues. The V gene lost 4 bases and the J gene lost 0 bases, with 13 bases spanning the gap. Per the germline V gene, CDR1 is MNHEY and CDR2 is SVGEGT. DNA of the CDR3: TGTGCCAGCAGTTTCCGACAGACCTATAGCAATCAGCCCCAGCATTTT. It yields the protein CASSFRQTYSNQPQHF.